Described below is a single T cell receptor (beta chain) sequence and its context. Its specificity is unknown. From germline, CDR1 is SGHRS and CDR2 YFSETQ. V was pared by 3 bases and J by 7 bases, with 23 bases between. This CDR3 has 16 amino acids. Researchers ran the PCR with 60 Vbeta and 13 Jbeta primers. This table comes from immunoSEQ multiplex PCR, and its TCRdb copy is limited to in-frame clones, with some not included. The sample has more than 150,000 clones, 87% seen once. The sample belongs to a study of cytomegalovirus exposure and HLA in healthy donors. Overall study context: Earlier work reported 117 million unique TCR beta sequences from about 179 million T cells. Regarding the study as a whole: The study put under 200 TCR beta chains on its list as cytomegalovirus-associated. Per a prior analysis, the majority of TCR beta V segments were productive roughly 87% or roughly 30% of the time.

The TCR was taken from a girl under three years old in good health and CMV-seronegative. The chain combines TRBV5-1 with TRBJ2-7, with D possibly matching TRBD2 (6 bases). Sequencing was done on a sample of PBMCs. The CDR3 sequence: CASSSTLSSAPTEQYF. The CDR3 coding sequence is TGCGCCAGCAGCTCCACTCTATCTAGCGCCCCTACGGAGCAGTACTTC.